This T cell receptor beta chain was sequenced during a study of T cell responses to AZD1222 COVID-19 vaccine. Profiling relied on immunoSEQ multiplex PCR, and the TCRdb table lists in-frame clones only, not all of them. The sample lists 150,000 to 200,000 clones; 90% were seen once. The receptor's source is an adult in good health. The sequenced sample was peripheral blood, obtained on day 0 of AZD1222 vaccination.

In DNA form, the CDR3 reads TGTGCCAGCAGTTACTCGAAGGGGGTCTATGGCTACACCTTC. This gives the protein CASSYSKGVYGYTF. The chain employs TRBV6-5 and TRBJ1-2; D is perhaps TRBD1 (6 bases). V dropped 0 bases and J dropped 4 bases, with 9 bases sitting between them. The CDR3 totals 14 residues. The germline CDR1 and CDR2 sequences are MNHEY and SVGAGI.